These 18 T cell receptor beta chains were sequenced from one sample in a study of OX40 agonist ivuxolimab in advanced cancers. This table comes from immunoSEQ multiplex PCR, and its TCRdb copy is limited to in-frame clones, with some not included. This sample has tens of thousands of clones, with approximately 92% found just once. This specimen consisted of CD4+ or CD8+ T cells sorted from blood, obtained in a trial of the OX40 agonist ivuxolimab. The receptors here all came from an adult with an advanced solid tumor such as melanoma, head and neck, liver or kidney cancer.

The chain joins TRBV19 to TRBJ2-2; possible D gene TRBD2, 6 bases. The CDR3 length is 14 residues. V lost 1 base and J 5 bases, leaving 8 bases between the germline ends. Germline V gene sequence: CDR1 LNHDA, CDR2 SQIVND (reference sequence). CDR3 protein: CASSIARGTGELFF. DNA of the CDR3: TGTGCCAGTAGTATAGCCCGGGGGACCGGGGAGCTGTTTTTT. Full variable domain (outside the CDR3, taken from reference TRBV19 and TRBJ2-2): DGGITQSPKYLFRKEGQNVTLSCEQNLNHDAMYWYRQDPGQGLRLIYYSQIVNDFQKGDIAEGYSVSREKKESFPLTVTSAQKNPTAFYLCASSIARGTGELFFGEGSRLTVL.

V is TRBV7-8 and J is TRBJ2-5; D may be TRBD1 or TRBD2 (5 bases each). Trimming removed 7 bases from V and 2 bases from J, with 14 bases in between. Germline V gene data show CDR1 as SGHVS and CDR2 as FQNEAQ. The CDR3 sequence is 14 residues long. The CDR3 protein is CASTWGSGQETQYF. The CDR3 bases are TGTGCCAGCACCTGGGGGAGCGGTCAAGAGACCCAGTACTTC.

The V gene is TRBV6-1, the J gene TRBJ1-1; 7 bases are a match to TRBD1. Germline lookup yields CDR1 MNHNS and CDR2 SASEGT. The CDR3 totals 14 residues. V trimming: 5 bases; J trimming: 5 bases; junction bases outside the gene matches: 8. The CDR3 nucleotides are TGTGCCAGCAGTCCGACCGACAGGGCGACTGAAGCTTTCTTT. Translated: CASSPTDRATEAFF.

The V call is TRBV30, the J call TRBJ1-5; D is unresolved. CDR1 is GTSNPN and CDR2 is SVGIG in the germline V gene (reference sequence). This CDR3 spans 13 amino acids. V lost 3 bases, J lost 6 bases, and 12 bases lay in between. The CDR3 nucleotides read TGTGCCTGGAGCGTAAGGGATCGTCAGCCCCAGCATTTT. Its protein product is CAWSVRDRQPQHF.

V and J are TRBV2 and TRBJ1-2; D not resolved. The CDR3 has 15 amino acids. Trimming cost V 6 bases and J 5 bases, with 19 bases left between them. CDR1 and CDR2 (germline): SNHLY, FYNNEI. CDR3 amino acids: CASSPGGGSRYGYTF. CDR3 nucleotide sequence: TGTGCCAGCAGCCCCGGTGGTGGGTCGAGATATGGCTACACCTTC.

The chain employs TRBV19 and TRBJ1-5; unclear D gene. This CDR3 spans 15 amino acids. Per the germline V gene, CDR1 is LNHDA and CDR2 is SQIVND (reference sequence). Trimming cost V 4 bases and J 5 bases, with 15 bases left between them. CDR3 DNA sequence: TGTGCCAGTAGTAAACCCGGACGGGTTGATCAGCCCCAGCATTTT. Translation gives CASSKPGRVDQPQHF.

The CDR3 DNA follows: TGTGCCTGGAGGGGGACTACGAACCAAGAGACCCAGTACTTC. It translates to CAWRGTTNQETQYF. This chain joins TRBV30 and TRBJ2-5; 7 bases are a match to TRBD2. This CDR3 has 14 amino acids. V lost 3 bases and J lost 0; bases outside the gene matches: 4. Per germline, CDR1 GTSNPN and CDR2 SVGIG (reference sequence). The full variable domain, with the rest looked up from reference TRBV30 and TRBJ2-5, is SQTIHQWPATLVQPVGSPLSLECTVEGTSNPNLYWYRQAAGRGLQLLFYSVGIGQISSEVPQNLSASRPQDRQFILSSKKLLLSDSGFYLCAWRGTTNQETQYFGPGTRLLVL.

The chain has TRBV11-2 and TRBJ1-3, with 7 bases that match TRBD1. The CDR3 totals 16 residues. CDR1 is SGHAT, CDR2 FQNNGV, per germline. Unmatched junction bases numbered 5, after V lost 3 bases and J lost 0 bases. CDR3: CASSLIGGSSGNTIYF. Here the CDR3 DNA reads TGTGCCAGCAGCTTGATAGGGGGCTCCTCTGGAAACACCATATATTTT.

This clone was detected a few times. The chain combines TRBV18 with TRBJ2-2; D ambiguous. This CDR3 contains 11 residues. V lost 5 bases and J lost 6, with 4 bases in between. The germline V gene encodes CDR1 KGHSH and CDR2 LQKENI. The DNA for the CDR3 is TGTGCCAGCTCATCCCCCGGGGAGCTGTTTTTT. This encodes CASSSPGELFF.

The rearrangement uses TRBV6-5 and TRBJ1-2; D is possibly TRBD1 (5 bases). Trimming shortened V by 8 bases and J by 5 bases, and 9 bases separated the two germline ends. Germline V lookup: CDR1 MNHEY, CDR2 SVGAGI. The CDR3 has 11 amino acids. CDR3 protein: CASASGYGYTF. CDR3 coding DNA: TGTGCCAGCGCTTCAGGGTATGGCTACACCTTC.

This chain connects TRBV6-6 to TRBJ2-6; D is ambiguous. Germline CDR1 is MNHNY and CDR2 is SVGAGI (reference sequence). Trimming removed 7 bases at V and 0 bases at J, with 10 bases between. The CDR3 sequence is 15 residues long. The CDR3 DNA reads TGTGCCAGCAAAACCCCACTCTCTGGGGCCAACGTCCTGACTTTC. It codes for CASKTPLSGANVLTF.

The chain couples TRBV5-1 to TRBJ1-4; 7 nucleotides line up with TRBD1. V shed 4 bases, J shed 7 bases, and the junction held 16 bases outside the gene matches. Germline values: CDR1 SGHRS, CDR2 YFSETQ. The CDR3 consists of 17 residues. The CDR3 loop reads CASSPYPPGTASEKLFF. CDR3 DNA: TGCGCCAGCAGCCCGTACCCCCCCGGGACAGCGAGTGAAAAACTGTTTTTT.

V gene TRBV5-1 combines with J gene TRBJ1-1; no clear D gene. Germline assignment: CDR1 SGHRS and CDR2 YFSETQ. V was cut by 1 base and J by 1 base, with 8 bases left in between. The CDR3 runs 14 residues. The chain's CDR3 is CASSLRQANTEAFF. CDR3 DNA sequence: TGCGCCAGCAGCTTGCGTCAGGCGAACACTGAAGCTTTCTTT.

CDR3 region: CASSLEGFAEAFF. The CDR3 nucleotides are TGTGCCAGCAGCTTGGAAGGATTCGCTGAAGCTTTCTTT. The J gene is TRBJ1-1, the V gene TRBV5-6; D call uncertain. The CDR3 spans 13 residues. Trimming left V 0 bases short and J 6 bases short, with 9 bases between. Germline V CDR1 and CDR2: SGHDT, YYEEEE.

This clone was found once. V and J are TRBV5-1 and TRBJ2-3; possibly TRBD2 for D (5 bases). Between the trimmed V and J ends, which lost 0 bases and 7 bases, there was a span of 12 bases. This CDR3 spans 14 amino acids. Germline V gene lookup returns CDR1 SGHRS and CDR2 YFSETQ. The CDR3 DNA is TGCGCCAGCAGCTTGGACAGCGGTAGGAATACGCAGTATTTT. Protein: CASSLDSGRNTQYF.

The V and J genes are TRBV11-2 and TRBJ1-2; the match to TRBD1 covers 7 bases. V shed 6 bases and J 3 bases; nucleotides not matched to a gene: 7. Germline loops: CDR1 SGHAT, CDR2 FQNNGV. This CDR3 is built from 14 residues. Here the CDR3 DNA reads TGTGCCAGCAGTTACAATACAGGGGACTATGGCTACACCTTC. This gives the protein CASSYNTGDYGYTF.

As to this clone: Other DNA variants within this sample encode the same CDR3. The CDR3 here is CASSIGRETEAFF. Here the CDR3 DNA reads TGTGCCAGTAGTATAGGGAGGGAAACTGAAGCTTTCTTT. The V and J genes are TRBV19 and TRBJ1-1, with D hard to call. CDR1 LNHDA and CDR2 SQIVND come from the germline V gene (reference sequence). The V gene lost 1 base and the J gene lost 5 bases, with 8 bases spanning the gap. CDR3 length: 13 amino acids.

The CDR3 spells CASSQDGRGLYEQYF. As DNA, the CDR3 is TGCGCCAGCAGCCAAGATGGTAGGGGGCTCTACGAGCAGTACTTC. The chain recombines TRBV4-1 with TRBJ2-7, with 7 nucleotides matching TRBD1. Germline loops: CDR1 MGHRA, CDR2 YSYEKL. After removal of 0 bases from V and 3 bases from J, the junction contained 5 bases not matched to a gene. The CDR3 contains 15 residues.